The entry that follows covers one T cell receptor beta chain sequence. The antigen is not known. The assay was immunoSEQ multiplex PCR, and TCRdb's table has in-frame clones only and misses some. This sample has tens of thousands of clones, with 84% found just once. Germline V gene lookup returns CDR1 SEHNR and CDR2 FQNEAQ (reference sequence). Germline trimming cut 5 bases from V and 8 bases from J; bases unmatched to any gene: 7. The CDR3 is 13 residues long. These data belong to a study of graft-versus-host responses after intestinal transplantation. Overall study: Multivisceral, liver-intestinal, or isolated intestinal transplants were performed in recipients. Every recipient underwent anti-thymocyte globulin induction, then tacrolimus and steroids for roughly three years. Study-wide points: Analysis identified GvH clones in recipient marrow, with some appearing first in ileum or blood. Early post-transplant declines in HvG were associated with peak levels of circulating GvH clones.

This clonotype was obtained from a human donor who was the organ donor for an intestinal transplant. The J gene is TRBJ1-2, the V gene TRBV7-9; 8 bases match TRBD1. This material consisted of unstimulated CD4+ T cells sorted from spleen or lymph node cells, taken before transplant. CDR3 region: CASSRNDRGGYTF. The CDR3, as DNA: TGTGCCAGCAGCAGAAACGACAGGGGCGGCTACACCTTC.